The 14 T cell receptor beta chains in this list originate from one sample, sequenced in a study of CD8+CD57+ T cells in acquired aplastic anemia. Genomic DNA provided the template from which TCR beta VDJ and CDR3 profiles were obtained. TCRdb used MiXCR to reprocess the reads, holding one entry per CDR3 protein. Of around 190,000 distinct CDR3 sequences listed, approximately 60% are singletons. Sequencing used sorted CD4+, CD8+, or CD8+CD57+ T cells (not recorded which) from PBMCs. All receptors derive from a human donor in good health.

Concerning this clonotype: This clone may be a read error of a much larger clone one base away. This chain links TRBV7-6 with TRBJ1-1; D gene ambiguous. The length of the CDR3 is 13 residues. V was cut by 3 bases and J by 4 bases, with 9 bases left in between. Looked up from germline, CDR1 is SGHVS and CDR2 is FNYEAQ. CDR3 in amino acids: CASSLGCLTEAFF. The CDR3 bases are TGTGCCAGCAGCTTGGGGTGTCTCACTGAAGCTTTCTTT. The full variable domain, its missing parts supplied by reference TRBV7-6 and TRBJ1-1, is GAGVSQSPRYKVTKRGQDVALRCDPISGHVSLYWYRQALGQGPEFLTYFNYEAQQDKSGLPNDRFSAERPEGSISTLTIQRTEQRDSAMYRCASSLGCLTEAFFGQGTRLTVV.

The chain carries TRBV7-2 and TRBJ2-1; the D gene could be TRBD1 or TRBD2 (5 bases each). Germline CDR1 is SGHTA and CDR2 is FQGNSA. Trimming removed 1 base from V and 4 bases from J, with 11 bases in between. The CDR3 runs 15 residues. The CDR3: CASSLGGITYNEQFF. CDR3 bases: TGTGCCAGCAGCTTAGGGGGGATTACGTACAATGAGCAGTTCTTC. The full variable domain, completed using reference TRBV7-2 and TRBJ2-1, is GAGVSQSPSNKVTEKGKDVELRCDPISGHTALYWYRQSLGQGLEFLIYFQGNSAPDKSGLPSDRFSAERTGGSVSTLTIQRTQQEDSAVYLCASSLGGITYNEQFFGPGTRLTVL.

The chain combines TRBV24-1 with TRBJ1-5; D call uncertain. This CDR3 is 14 amino acids long. Germline CDR1 is KGHDR and CDR2 is SFDVKD. V was pared by 1 base and J by 4 bases, with 7 bases between. The CDR3 bases are TGTGCCACCAGTGATTTTGCCAGTAATCAGCCCCAGCATTTT. Its translation: CATSDFASNQPQHF.

The chain recombines TRBV6-2 or TRBV6-3 with TRBJ2-3, with TRBD2 matching over 7 bases. Germline V gene lookup returns CDR1 MNHEY and CDR2 SVGEGT. J was trimmed by 6 bases and V by 4 bases; bases with no gene match: 13. This CDR3 comprises 16 residues. For the CDR3, the DNA is TGTGCCAGCAGTTCCGGGGGTAGCGGGCTAACGGATACGCAGTATTTT. Translation gives CASSSGGSGLTDTQYF.

This clonotype was detected once. This chain links TRBV19 with TRBJ2-7; 12 bases are a match to TRBD2. CDR3 length: 16 amino acids. The germline V gene encodes CDR1 LNHDA and CDR2 SQIVND (reference sequence). The V gene end was trimmed by 7 bases and the J gene end by 0 bases; junction bases not matched to a gene: 7. The CDR3 region is CASKGLAGPSSYEQYF. In nucleotides, the CDR3 is TGTGCCAGTAAAGGACTAGCGGGGCCGAGCTCCTACGAGCAGTACTTC.

The chain joins TRBV20-1 to TRBJ2-3; 10 bases line up with TRBD2. Trimming at V came to 6 bases and at J to 3 bases, leaving 9 bases not matched to a gene. This CDR3 is built from 15 residues. CDR1 and CDR2 (germline): DFQATT, SNEGSKA (reference sequence). In DNA, the CDR3 is TGCAGTGCCGAGCCGGCTAGCGGGGGAACAGATACGCAGTATTTT. It specifies CSAEPASGGTDTQYF.

The chain joins TRBV18 to TRBJ1-5; tentatively, D is TRBD1 (5 bases). V was clipped by 2 bases and J by 9 bases, with 14 bases between them. The germline gives CDR1 KGHSH, CDR2 LQKENI. This CDR3 spans 14 amino acids. The CDR3 region is CASSPGATIGPQHF. As DNA, the CDR3 is TGTGCCAGCTCACCAGGGGCGACCATTGGGCCCCAGCATTTT.

The chain carries TRBV7-8 and TRBJ2-7; the D is unclear. The germline V and J ends were trimmed by 10 bases and 7 bases, with 14 bases remaining between them. CDR1 is SGHVS, CDR2 FQNEAQ, per germline. The CDR3 loop spans 11 amino acids. CDR3: CATRQAEEQYF. The CDR3 nucleotides are TGTGCCACTCGGCAGGCGGAGGAGCAGTACTTC.

V usage is TRBV15 and J usage is TRBJ2-1, with TRBD2 matching over 13 bases. CDR1 is LNHNV, CDR2 YYDKDF, per germline (reference sequence). V gave up 8 bases and J gave up 4 bases; unmatched junction bases: 5. This CDR3 has 15 amino acids. The CDR3 here is CATGRGLAGYNEQFF. The DNA for the CDR3 is TGTGCCACCGGGCGGGGACTAGCGGGGTACAATGAGCAGTTCTTC.

V is TRBV20-1 and J is TRBJ1-2; D is uncertain. Trimming stripped 4 bases from V and 4 bases from J, with 10 bases between. Germline values: CDR1 DFQATT, CDR2 SNEGSKA (reference sequence). The CDR3 runs to 12 residues. Written as DNA, the CDR3 is TGCAGTGCTAACAGAGCAATCTATGGCTACACCTTC. This translates into CSANRAIYGYTF.

This chain connects TRBV20-1 to TRBJ1-5, with D perhaps TRBD1 (5 bases). Per the germline V gene, CDR1 is DFQATT and CDR2 is SNEGSKA (reference sequence). The germline V and J ends were trimmed by 4 bases and 2 bases, with 12 bases remaining between them. The CDR3 runs 14 residues. The CDR3 DNA reads as TGCAGTGCTAAGGGGAGGGGAGGCAATCAGCCCCAGCATTTT. Translation gives CSAKGRGGNQPQHF.

This chain links TRBV27 with TRBJ2-1; D remains ambiguous. V was clipped by 7 bases and J by 3 bases, with 13 bases between them. The CDR3 consists of 14 residues. CDR1 MNHEY and CDR2 SMNVEV come from the germline V gene (reference sequence). The CDR3 is CASNTGSLYNEQFF. Written as DNA, the CDR3 is TGTGCCAGCAATACCGGCAGCCTCTACAATGAGCAGTTCTTC.

This clonotype has only one observation. The chain employs TRBV6-1 and TRBJ2-7, with 8 bases matching TRBD1. Trimming took 5 bases from V and 3 from J; bases not matched to a gene: 9. The CDR3 runs to 15 residues. Per germline, CDR1 MNHNS and CDR2 SASEGT. The CDR3 is CASSPLGQGIYEQYF. The CDR3 DNA sequence: TGTGCCAGCAGTCCGCTTGGACAGGGTATCTACGAGCAGTACTTC.

This clonotype was recorded many times. The genes are TRBV12-3 or TRBV12-4 and TRBJ2-3; 12 positions match TRBD2. V lost 5 bases to trimming and J lost 0 bases; unmatched junction nucleotides: 3. This CDR3 is 16 amino acids long. Here the CDR3 reads CASSPGLAGSTDTQYF. In DNA form, the CDR3 reads TGTGCCAGCAGTCCCGGACTAGCGGGGAGCACAGATACGCAGTATTTT.